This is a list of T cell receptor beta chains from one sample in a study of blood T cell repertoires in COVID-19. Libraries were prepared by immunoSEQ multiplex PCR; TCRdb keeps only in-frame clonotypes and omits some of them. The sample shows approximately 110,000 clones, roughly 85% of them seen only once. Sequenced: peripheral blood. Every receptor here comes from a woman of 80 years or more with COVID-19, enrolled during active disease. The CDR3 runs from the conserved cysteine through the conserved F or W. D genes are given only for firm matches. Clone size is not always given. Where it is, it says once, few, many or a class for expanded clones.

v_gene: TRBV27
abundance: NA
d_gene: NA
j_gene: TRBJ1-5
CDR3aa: CASSFGAGGQPQHF
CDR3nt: TGTGCCAGCAGTTTTGGGGCCGGCGGTCAGCCCCAGCATTTT

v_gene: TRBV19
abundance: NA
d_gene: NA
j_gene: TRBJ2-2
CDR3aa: CASSISSRNTGELFF
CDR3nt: TGTGCCAGTAGTATTTCTTCCAGAAACACCGGGGAGCTGTTTTTT

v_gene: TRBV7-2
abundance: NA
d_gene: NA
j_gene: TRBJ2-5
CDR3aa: CASSLVSGGGETQYF
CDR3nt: TGTGCCAGCAGCTTAGTCTCCGGGGGTGGGGAGACCCAGTACTTC

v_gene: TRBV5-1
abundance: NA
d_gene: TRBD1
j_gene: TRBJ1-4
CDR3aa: CASSLARQDRDNEKLFF
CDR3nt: TGCGCCAGCAGCTTGGCCCGACAGGACAGGGATAATGAAAAACTGTTTTTT

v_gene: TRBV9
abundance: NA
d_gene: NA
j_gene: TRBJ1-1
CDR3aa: CASSVDLPGTGTEAFF
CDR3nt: TGTGCCAGCAGCGTAGATCTACCGGGAACGGGCACTGAAGCTTTCTTT

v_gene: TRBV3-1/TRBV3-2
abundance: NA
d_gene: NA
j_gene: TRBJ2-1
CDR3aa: CASSQAGGLSYNEQFF
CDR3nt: TGTGCCAGCAGCCAAGCTGGGGGCCTCTCCTACAATGAGCAGTTCTTC

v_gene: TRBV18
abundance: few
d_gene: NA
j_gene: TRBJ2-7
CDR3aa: CASSPPTGRDEQYF
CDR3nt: TGTGCCAGCTCACCACCGACGGGTCGGGACGAGCAGTACTTC

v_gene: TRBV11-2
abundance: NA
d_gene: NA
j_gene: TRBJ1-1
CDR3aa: CASSLVAGSVTEAFF
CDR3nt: TGTGCCAGCAGCTTAGTGGCAGGGTCGGTCACTGAAGCTTTCTTT

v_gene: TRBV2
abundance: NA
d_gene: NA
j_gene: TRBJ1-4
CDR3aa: CASRVGGSEKLFF
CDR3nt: TGTGCCAGCAGAGTAGGCGGATCAGAAAAACTGTTTTTT

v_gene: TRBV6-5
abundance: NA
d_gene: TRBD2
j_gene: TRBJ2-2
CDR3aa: CASRPPRGGPGELFF
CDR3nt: TGTGCCAGCAGACCACCCCGGGGGGGTCCCGGGGAGCTGTTTTTT

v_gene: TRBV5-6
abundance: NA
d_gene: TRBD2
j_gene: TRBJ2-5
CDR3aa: CASSLSLGGRSRETQYF
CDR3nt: TGTGCCAGCAGCTTGTCTTTGGGCGGGAGATCAAGAGAGACCCAGTACTTC

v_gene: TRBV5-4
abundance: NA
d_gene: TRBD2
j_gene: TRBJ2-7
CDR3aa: CASSPSSGGYEQYF
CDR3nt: TGTGCCAGCAGCCCGTCTAGCGGAGGCTACGAGCAGTACTTC

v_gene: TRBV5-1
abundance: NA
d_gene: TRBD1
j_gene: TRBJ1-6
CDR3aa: CASRTGGDNSPLHF
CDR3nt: TGCGCCAGCAGGACAGGGGGGGATAATTCACCCCTCCACTTT

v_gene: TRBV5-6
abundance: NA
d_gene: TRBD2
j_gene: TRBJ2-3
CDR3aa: CASRRSGRAMDTQYF
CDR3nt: TGTGCCAGCAGACGTAGCGGGAGGGCTATGGATACGCAGTATTTT

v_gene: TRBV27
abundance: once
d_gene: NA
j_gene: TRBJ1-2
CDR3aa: CASRLNRNINYGYTF
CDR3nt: TGTGCCAGCAGATTAAACAGGAATATTAACTATGGCTACACCTTC

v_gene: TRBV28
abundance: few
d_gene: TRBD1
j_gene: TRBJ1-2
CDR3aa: CASSGGDRTNYGYTF
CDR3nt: TGTGCCAGCAGTGGGGGGGACAGGACTAACTATGGCTACACCTTC

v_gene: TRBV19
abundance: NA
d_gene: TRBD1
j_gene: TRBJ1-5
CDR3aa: CASTPGGTGVGQPQHF
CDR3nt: TGTGCCAGTACCCCCGGCGGGACAGGGGTCGGTCAGCCCCAGCATTTT

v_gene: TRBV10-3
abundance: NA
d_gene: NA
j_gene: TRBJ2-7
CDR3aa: CAISTTGETYEQYF
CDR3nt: TGTGCCATCAGCACCACAGGAGAAACCTACGAGCAGTACTTC

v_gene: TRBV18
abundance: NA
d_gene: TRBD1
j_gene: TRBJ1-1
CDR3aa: CASQKTGQVEIGTEAFF
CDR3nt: TGTGCCAGCCAAAAGACAGGGCAAGTCGAGATCGGCACTGAAGCTTTCTTT

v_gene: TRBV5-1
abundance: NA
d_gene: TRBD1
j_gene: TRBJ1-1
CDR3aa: CASSYDPRGFDTEAFF
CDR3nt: TGCGCCAGCAGCTATGACCCCAGGGGGTTCGACACTGAAGCTTTCTTT

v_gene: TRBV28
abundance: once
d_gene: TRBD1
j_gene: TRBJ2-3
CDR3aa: CASSFTGGADTQYF
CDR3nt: TGTGCCAGCAGTTTCACAGGGGGCGCAGATACGCAGTATTTT

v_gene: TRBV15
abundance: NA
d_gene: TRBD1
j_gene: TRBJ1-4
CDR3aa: CATSSPLDRGRGEKLFF
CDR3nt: TGTGCCACCAGCAGCCCCTTGGACAGGGGGCGAGGTGAAAAACTGTTTTTT

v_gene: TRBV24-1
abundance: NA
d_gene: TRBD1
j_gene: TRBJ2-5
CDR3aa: CATAAGGAPVQYF
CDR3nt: TGTGCCACCGCGGCAGGGGGCGCTCCGGTCCAGTACTTC

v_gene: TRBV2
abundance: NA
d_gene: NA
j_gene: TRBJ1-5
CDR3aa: CASTGGDQPQHF
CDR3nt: TGTGCCAGCACGGGGGGAGATCAGCCCCAGCATTTT